The source of this T cell receptor (beta chain) is a study of blood T cells in healthy people across ages. On the study more broadly: Template switching picked up about one barcoded beta molecule for each two T cells.

Whole-study results and caveats: Greater diversity and more naive CD4+ cells were seen in long-lived donors than in aged donors. Conclusively comparing naive with antigen-experienced cells was impossible with unsorted PBMCs.

Next came a second PCR, run for about 7 to 12 cycles, which used a sample-barcoded 5' primer along with a J-beta primer mix. TCRdb independently ran MiXCR on the 5' RACE reads; one entry per CDR3 protein. The sample has more than 1,400,000 distinct CDR3 sequences; roughly 40% are singletons. This clonotype was seen only a few times. Its antigen is unidentified. Each donor supplied approximately 10 milliliters of peripheral blood. The CDR3 contains 13 residues. Trimming pared 7 bases from V and 2 bases from J, leaving 11 bases between. Germline CDR1 is SEHNR and CDR2 is FQNEAQ (reference sequence). Source material: blood. The TCR comes from a young woman in good health. This rearrangement joins TRBV7-9 to TRBJ1-2, with TRBD1 as a possible D gene (6 bases). The CDR3 is CASTPQGNYGYTF. The CDR3 nucleotides read TGTGCCAGCACCCCACAGGGAAACTATGGCTACACCTTC.